The 4 T cell receptor beta chains below were found in one sample sequenced in a study of T cells in Graves' hyperthyroidism and ophthalmopathy. Amplified regions were TCR beta CDR3 sequences from RNA transcripts. RT-PCR in the first round (using the HTBI primer set) targeted the TCR CDR3. TCRdb re-derived calls from the multiplex PCR reads in MiXCR, one entry per CDR3 protein. Among a few hundred thousand distinct CDR3 sequences listed, 15% to 20% were seen once. Sequenced input: blood. The receptors derive from a woman in her thirties or forties with Graves' ophthalmopathy.

This clonotype came up many times. The rearrangement uses TRBV20-1 and TRBJ2-3, with D tentatively TRBD1 or TRBD2 (5 bases each). CDR1 is DFQATT and CDR2 is SNEGSKA in the germline V gene (reference sequence). V lost 3 bases, J lost 6 bases, and 19 bases lay in between. The CDR3 contains 15 residues. The CDR3 reads CSARQGREVVDTQYF. DNA of the CDR3: TGCAGTGCTAGGCAGGGACGGGAAGTGGTTGATACGCAGTATTTT.

This clonotype was counted between two and nine times. The chain employs TRBV7-3 and TRBJ2-2, with 9 nucleotides matching TRBD2. The CDR3 runs 16 residues. Looked up from germline, CDR1 is SGHTA and CDR2 is FQGTGA. The J segment lost 3 bases and the V segment lost 1 base, leaving 3 bases of the junction unmatched. This CDR3 is CASSLSLAGYTGELFF. The CDR3 DNA reads TGTGCCAGCAGCTTAAGCCTAGCGGGGTACACCGGGGAGCTGTTTTTT.

The V and J genes are TRBV2 and TRBJ2-3; D uncertain. The CDR3 contains 15 residues. Trimming pared 5 bases from V and 10 bases from J, leaving 22 bases between. CDR1 is SNHLY, CDR2 FYNNEI, per germline. The CDR3 is CASSLEKLDGSSQYF. CDR3 nucleotides: TGTGCCAGCAGTTTAGAGAAGTTGGACGGTTCATCGCAGTATTTT. Drawing the rest from reference TRBV2 and TRBJ2-3, the complete variable domain is EPEVTQTPSHQVTQMGQEVILRCVPISNHLYFYWYRQILGQKVEFLVSFYNNEISEKSEIFDDQFSVERPDGSNFTLKIRSTKLEDSAMYFCASSLEKLDGSSQYFGPGTRLTVL.

The chain uses TRBV7-6 and TRBJ2-7, with 10 bases aligning to TRBD2. The CDR3 sequence is 18 residues long. Germline lookup yields CDR1 SGHVS and CDR2 FNYEAQ. Trimming took 5 bases from V and 0 from J; bases not matched to a gene: 13. CDR3 region: CASSPRSPLAGVSYEQYF. The CDR3 DNA reads TGTGCCAGCAGCCCCCGGTCCCCTCTAGCGGGAGTCTCCTACGAGCAGTACTTC.